One and the same sample provided the 11 T cell receptor beta chains below, sequenced in a study of blood T cell repertoires in COVID-19. Clones were read by immunoSEQ multiplex PCR, and TCRdb kept only the in-frame ones, dropping some. The repertoire holds 45,000 to 55,000 clones, just over 85% seen once, with about 10% in the top ten. Sequencing input: peripheral blood. These receptors all stem from a man aged 65 to 85 with active COVID-19.

The chain links TRBV7-2 to TRBJ2-1, with 13 bases matching TRBD2. The CDR3 length is 15 residues. V trimming: 5 bases; J trimming: 6 bases; junction bases outside the gene matches: 4. The germline V gene encodes CDR1 SGHTA and CDR2 FQGNSA. The CDR3 protein is CASSRTSGGANEQFF. The CDR3 DNA sequence: TGTGCCAGCAGCCGGACTAGCGGGGGTGCCAATGAGCAGTTCTTC.

The rearrangement links TRBV6-2 or TRBV6-3 to TRBJ1-4; 9 nucleotides line up with TRBD1. Losses at the gene ends were 4 bases for V and 7 bases for J; bases not matched to a gene: 19. This CDR3 is 19 amino acids long. CDR1 MNHEY and CDR2 SVGEGT come from the germline V gene. DNA for the CDR3: TGTGCCAGCAGTTTCATCCCGGGACAGGGTAGTATTGTGCGTGAAAAACTGTTTTTT. It translates to CASSFIPGQGSIVREKLFF.

This clone showed up just once. The rearrangement joins TRBV24-1 to TRBJ2-2; D remains unclear. The V end was cut by 4 bases, the J end by 5 bases, with 13 bases between. Germline V CDR1 and CDR2: KGHDR, SFDVKD. CDR3 length: 15 amino acids. CDR3 sequence reads: CATSDPTPTTGELFF. CDR3 DNA sequence: TGTGCCACCAGTGACCCGACACCTACAACCGGGGAGCTGTTTTTT.

The table lists this clone with a few counts. The J gene is TRBJ2-1, the V gene TRBV27, with 13 bases fitting TRBD2. Germline loops: CDR1 MNHEY, CDR2 SMNVEV (reference sequence). The CDR3 has 20 amino acids. V shed 3 bases, J shed 1 base, and the junction held 12 bases outside the gene matches. The CDR3 protein is CASSFARTSGGQSSYNEQFF. CDR3 nucleotide sequence: TGTGCCAGCAGTTTTGCAAGGACTAGCGGGGGACAAAGTTCCTACAATGAGCAGTTCTTC.

The chain couples TRBV7-3 to TRBJ2-1; D call uncertain. The germline V and J ends were trimmed by 5 bases and 0 bases, with 8 bases remaining between them. Per the germline V gene, CDR1 is SGHTA and CDR2 is FQGTGA. The length of the CDR3 is 14 residues. The CDR3 is CASSPSSSYNEQFF. The CDR3, as DNA: TGTGCCAGCAGCCCCTCCAGCTCCTACAATGAGCAGTTCTTC. Based on the CDR3 plus reference TRBV7-3 and TRBJ2-1, the full variable domain is GAGVSQTPSNKVTEKGKYVELRCDPISGHTALYWYRQSLGQGPEFLIYFQGTGAADDSGLPNDRFFAVRPEGSVSTLKIQRTERGDSAVYLCASSPSSSYNEQFFGPGTRLTVL.

The chain uses TRBV11-2 and TRBJ2-7; perhaps TRBD1 as D (6 bases). Germline V gene data show CDR1 as SGHAT and CDR2 as FQNNGV. The CDR3 has 15 residues. V gave up 4 bases and J gave up 6 bases, with 19 bases separating them. The CDR3 sequence is CASSWATGRRGEQYF. The DNA for the CDR3 is TGTGCCAGCAGCTGGGCGACAGGTCGCCGAGGCGAGCAGTACTTC.

J is TRBJ2-3 and V is TRBV30; 7 nucleotides match TRBD2. The germline CDR1 and CDR2 sequences are GTSNPN and SVGIG (reference sequence). V gave up 1 base and J gave up 1 base; unmatched junction bases: 5. The CDR3 covers 15 residues. The CDR3 protein is CAWSGRGGRTDTQYF. As DNA, the CDR3 is TGTGCCTGGAGTGGACGCGGGGGACGCACAGATACGCAGTATTTT.

The chain uses TRBV12-3 or TRBV12-4 and TRBJ2-7; D is unresolved. V lost 5 bases, J lost 5 bases, and 13 bases lay in between. This CDR3 contains 13 residues. As DNA, the CDR3 is TGTGCCAGCAGTGCAGGTACAACCCACGAGCAGTACTTC. Translated: CASSAGTTHEQYF.

This chain uses TRBV6-2 or TRBV6-3 with TRBJ1-1; 8 bases agree with TRBD1. With V trimmed by 1 base and J by 5 bases, 9 bases remained unmatched. The CDR3 runs 16 residues. In germline, CDR1 is MNHEY, CDR2 SVGEGT. CDR3 nucleotide sequence: TGTGCCAGCAGTTACTTAACCGGACAGGGAAGGACTGAAGCTTTCTTT. Residues: CASSYLTGQGRTEAFF.

The chain recombines TRBV7-2 with TRBJ2-1; TRBD2 matches at 11 bases. The CDR3 has 17 residues. Trimming cost V 5 bases and J 7 bases; bases outside gene matches: 13. Per the germline V gene, CDR1 is SGHTA and CDR2 is FQGNSA. In nucleotides, the CDR3 is TGTGCCAGCAGCCCCGACCTAGCGGGGGGCCGCCGGAATGAGCAGTTCTTC. It encodes CASSPDLAGGRRNEQFF. Full variable domain (outside the CDR3, taken from reference TRBV7-2 and TRBJ2-1): GAGVSQSPSNKVTEKGKDVELRCDPISGHTALYWYRQSLGQGLEFLIYFQGNSAPDKSGLPSDRFSAERTGGSVSTLTIQRTQQEDSAVYLCASSPDLAGGRRNEQFFGPGTRLTVL.

This clone was observed once. The V and J genes are TRBV7-7 and TRBJ2-1; 7 bases map to TRBD2. Germline CDR1 is SSHAT and CDR2 is FNYEAQ (reference sequence). The trim removed 5 bases at V and 5 bases at J, leaving 9 bases unmatched. The CDR3 extends over 15 amino acids. DNA of the CDR3: TGTGCCAGCAGCCCACGACTAGCCGACCACAATGAGCAGTTCTTC. This translates into CASSPRLADHNEQFF.